The 25 T cell receptor beta chains listed next were all sequenced from one sample in a study of OX40 agonist ivuxolimab in advanced cancers. Profiling relied on immunoSEQ multiplex PCR, and the TCRdb table lists in-frame clones only, not all of them. The table has some 58,000 clones, roughly 80% seen once. The starting material was CD4+ or CD8+ T cells sorted from blood, obtained in a trial of the OX40 agonist ivuxolimab. These receptors all come from an adult with an advanced solid tumor such as melanoma, head and neck, liver or kidney cancer.

This chain connects TRBV28 to TRBJ1-6, with D unclear. The ends were cut back, 5 bases at V and 6 bases at J, with 17 bases in the middle. Germline CDR1 is MDHEN and CDR2 is SYDVKM. The CDR3 loop spans 16 amino acids. This chain's CDR3 is CASSQGPRRFNSPLHF. CDR3 coding DNA: TGTGCCAGCAGTCAAGGCCCCCGGCGGTTTAATTCACCCCTCCACTTT.

V and J are TRBV7-6 and TRBJ2-3, with no clear D. V lost 5 bases to trimming and J lost 4 bases, with 13 bases between them. The CDR3 has 14 amino acids. Germline CDR1 is SGHVS and CDR2 is FNYEAQ. Here the CDR3 reads CASSTSQAPDTQYF. The CDR3 nucleotides are TGTGCCAGCAGCACCTCTCAGGCCCCAGATACGCAGTATTTT.

This chain connects TRBV19 to TRBJ1-6, with a weak D call TRBD1 (6 bases). CDR1 is LNHDA, CDR2 SQIVND, per germline (reference sequence). V lost 7 bases and J 11 bases, leaving 15 bases between the germline ends. This CDR3 region has 13 residues. CDR3 nucleotides: TGTGCCAGTAAGGGTCAGGGGCTGGCACCCCTCCACTTT. As protein: CASKGQGLAPLHF.

This chain joins TRBV7-9 and TRBJ2-7; D is ambiguous. The ends were cut back, 4 bases at V and 7 bases at J, with 8 bases in the middle. The germline V gene encodes CDR1 SEHNR and CDR2 FQNEAQ (reference sequence). The CDR3 consists of 11 residues. The DNA for the CDR3 is TGTGCCAGCAGCTGGGATGGGGAGCAGTACTTC. Protein product: CASSWDGEQYF.

The gene calls are TRBV9 and TRBJ2-3; 9 nucleotides align to TRBD1. This CDR3 has 13 amino acids. V gave up 0 bases and J gave up 9 bases; unmatched junction bases: 2. CDR1 and CDR2 (germline): SGDLS, YYNGEE. The CDR3 here is CASSVETGGTQYF. The CDR3 nucleotides read TGTGCCAGCAGCGTAGAGACAGGGGGAACGCAGTATTTT.

The chain links TRBV13 to TRBJ2-2, with no clear D. Trimming cost V 1 base and J 8 bases, with 8 bases left between them. Per the germline V gene, CDR1 is PRHDT and CDR2 is FYEKMQ (reference sequence). The CDR3 totals 13 residues. CDR3 coding DNA: TGTGCCAGCAGCTTAGATGTCGGGGGGGAGCTGTTTTTT. This gives the protein CASSLDVGGELFF.

This chain joins TRBV7-9 and TRBJ2-7; 9 nucleotides agree with TRBD1. V lost 6 bases, J lost 1 base, and 7 bases stayed unmatched. From germline, CDR1 is SEHNR and CDR2 FQNEAQ (reference sequence). This CDR3 contains 15 residues. CDR3 sequence (DNA): TGTGCCAGCAGAGACTCCGGGACAGGGTCCTACGAGCAGTACTTC. This sequence encodes CASRDSGTGSYEQYF.

This clone was seen only a few times. V is TRBV6-5 and J is TRBJ1-2, with 8 bases lining up with TRBD1. After removal of 6 bases from V and 5 bases from J, the junction contained 5 bases not matched to a gene. Germline values: CDR1 MNHEY, CDR2 SVGAGI. The CDR3 is made up of 13 amino acids. The CDR3 nucleotides are TGTGCCAGCAGGGTTGGGACAGGATATGGCTACACCTTC. Amino acids: CASRVGTGYGYTF.

The chain links TRBV18 to TRBJ2-3, with TRBD1 matching over 10 bases. CDR1 is KGHSH, CDR2 LQKENI, per germline. CDR3 size: 13 residues. With 8 bases clipped from V and 1 base from J, the junction kept 0 bases outside the gene matches. The CDR3 bases are TGTGCCAGCGACAGGGGGCGCACAGATACGCAGTATTTT. This codes for CASDRGRTDTQYF.

J is TRBJ2-2 and V is TRBV5-6; TRBD1 or TRBD2 may be the D gene (5 bases each). Germline CDR1 reads SGHDT; CDR2 reads YYEEEE. Trimming removed 5 bases from V and 0 bases from J, with 11 bases in between. The length of the CDR3 is 15 residues. The CDR3 here is CASRWGPTNTGELFF. The CDR3 DNA reads TGTGCCAGCAGGTGGGGACCTACGAACACCGGGGAGCTGTTTTTT.

This CDR3 is CASRDYSGSSADTQYF. The CDR3, as DNA: TGTGCCAGCAGGGATTATAGCGGGAGTTCAGCAGATACGCAGTATTTT. The V and J genes are TRBV2 and TRBJ2-3, with TRBD2 matching over 9 bases. The CDR3 totals 16 residues. The V gene's germline CDR1 is SNHLY and CDR2 FYNNEI. Germline trimming cut 6 bases from V and 4 bases from J; bases unmatched to any gene: 11.

The chain carries TRBV7-6 and TRBJ2-1; TRBD1 aligns across 11 bases. V was clipped by 2 bases and J by 9 bases; unmatched bases: 12. The CDR3 is made up of 17 amino acids. CDR1 and CDR2 (germline): SGHVS, FNYEAQ. This CDR3 is CASSLSVGTGGLGEQFF. DNA for the CDR3: TGTGCCAGCAGCTTAAGTGTAGGGACAGGGGGTTTGGGTGAGCAGTTCTTC.

The chain carries TRBV7-3 and TRBJ2-7; D remains unclear. Trimming stripped 2 bases from V and 5 bases from J, with 10 bases between. Looked up from germline, CDR1 is SGHTA and CDR2 is FQGTGA. CDR3 size: 13 residues. Here the CDR3 DNA reads TGTGCCAGCAGCTTATCCGGCCGAGACGAGCAGTACTTC. Its protein product is CASSLSGRDEQYF.

This clone appeared a single time. V is TRBV4-2 and J is TRBJ1-6, with D possibly TRBD1 on 5 matching bases. Trimming removed 5 bases from V and 0 bases from J, with 14 bases in between. From germline, CDR1 is LGHNA and CDR2 YNFKEQ. CDR3 length equals 17 residues. The CDR3 sequence: CASSSLGQSSYNSPLHF. The CDR3 DNA is TGTGCCAGCAGCAGCCTGGGGCAAAGCTCCTATAATTCACCCCTCCACTTT.

The chain combines TRBV4-1 with TRBJ2-5; TRBD2 is a possible D gene (6 bases). The CDR3 totals 15 residues. The germline V gene has CDR1 MGHRA and CDR2 YSYEKL. The V gene lost 3 bases and the J gene lost 5 bases, with 16 bases spanning the gap. CDR3 DNA sequence: TGCGCCAGCAGCCATGGGAGGATGTCCGAGGAGACCCAGTACTTC. Translation: CASSHGRMSEETQYF.

In its sample, this clone was seen once. V usage is TRBV19 and J usage is TRBJ1-2, with D perhaps TRBD1 (5 bases). V lost 1 base and J 4 bases, leaving 10 bases between the germline ends. The CDR3 is 14 residues long. Germline V gene data show CDR1 as LNHDA and CDR2 as SQIVND (reference sequence). The CDR3 loop is CASSIGWGPYGYTF. The CDR3, as DNA: TGTGCCAGTAGTATAGGGTGGGGCCCCTATGGCTACACCTTC.

The chain carries TRBV2 and TRBJ2-1; 16 bases match TRBD2. Germline lookup yields CDR1 SNHLY and CDR2 FYNNEI. With V trimmed by 3 bases and J by 8 bases, 7 bases remained unmatched. CDR3 length: 17 residues. In DNA, the CDR3 is TGTGCCAGCAGTGAGCCCGGGACTAGCGGGAGGGCGGATGAGCAGTTCTTC. Translated, it gives CASSEPGTSGRADEQFF.

V and J are TRBV2 and TRBJ2-1; D is perhaps TRBD2 (6 bases). Germline assignment: CDR1 SNHLY and CDR2 FYNNEI. The CDR3 is 15 residues long. Trimming cost V 6 bases and J 3 bases, with 15 bases left between them. CDR3 amino acids: CASSNRGSDYNEQFF. DNA for the CDR3: TGTGCCAGCAGCAATCGGGGGAGTGACTACAATGAGCAGTTCTTC.

V and J are TRBV5-6 and TRBJ2-1; 8 positions agree with TRBD1. The CDR3 runs to 15 residues. CDR1 and CDR2 from the germline V gene are SGHDT and YYEEEE. J was trimmed by 4 bases and V by 2 bases; bases with no gene match: 5. The CDR3 DNA reads as TGTGCCAGCAGCTTAGGGGGACAGGCTTACAATGAGCAGTTCTTC. Amino acids: CASSLGGQAYNEQFF.

This clone was counted between two and nine times. The chain recombines TRBV28 with TRBJ1-5; D uncertain. The V gene's germline CDR1 is MDHEN and CDR2 SYDVKM. With 6 bases removed from V and 5 bases from J, the gap between germline ends came to 5 bases. The CDR3 loop spans 11 amino acids. The CDR3 loop reads CASSSDQPQHF. The CDR3 DNA sequence: TGTGCCAGCAGCTCCGATCAGCCCCAGCATTTT.

The chain recombines TRBV19 with TRBJ1-5; D may be TRBD1 (6 bases). The germline V gene has CDR1 LNHDA and CDR2 SQIVND (reference sequence). This CDR3 spans 13 amino acids. V lost 6 bases, J lost 4 bases, and 10 bases lay in between. The chain's CDR3 is CASRTGLNQPQHF. DNA for the CDR3: TGTGCCAGTAGGACAGGCCTAAATCAGCCCCAGCATTTT.

The sample holds a few counts of this clone. V usage is TRBV6-6 and J usage is TRBJ2-7, with D perhaps TRBD2 (5 bases). The CDR3 extends over 15 amino acids. V lost 4 bases and J 3 bases, leaving 16 bases between the germline ends. CDR1 is MNHNY and CDR2 is SVGAGI in the germline V gene (reference sequence). The CDR3 loop reads CASSWGAVLNYEQYF. Here the CDR3 DNA reads TGTGCCAGCAGTTGGGGAGCAGTGCTGAACTACGAGCAGTACTTC.

The chain joins TRBV4-1 to TRBJ2-7; D uncertain. V was cut by 3 bases and J by 5 bases, with 8 bases left in between. CDR1 and CDR2 from the germline V gene are MGHRA and YSYEKL. The CDR3 has 12 residues. Here the CDR3 reads CASSQSGDEQYF. Here the CDR3 DNA reads TGCGCCAGCAGCCAGAGTGGGGACGAGCAGTACTTC.

V and J are TRBV5-1 and TRBJ2-1; 8 nucleotides match TRBD1. Germline V gene data show CDR1 as SGHRS and CDR2 as YFSETQ. The CDR3 has 15 residues. The trim removed 4 bases at V and 8 bases at J, leaving 11 bases unmatched. Written as DNA, the CDR3 is TGCGCCAGCAGCCCCAGGGGGCCCGGGCCGTATGAGCAGTTCTTC. It codes for CASSPRGPGPYEQFF. The whole variable domain, filled in from reference TRBV5-1 and TRBJ2-1, reads KAGVTQTPRYLIKTRGQQVTLSCSPISGHRSVSWYQQTPGQGLQFLFEYFSETQRNKGNFPGRFSGRQFSNSRSEMNVSTLELGDSALYLCASSPRGPGPYEQFFGPGTRLTVL.

Points on this clone: Other DNA variants within this sample encode the same CDR3. This sequence joins TRBV5-1 and TRBJ2-6; TRBD1 is a possible D gene (5 bases). The V and J ends lost 2 bases and 1 base respectively, with 7 bases between them. The germline CDR1 and CDR2 sequences are SGHRS and YFSETQ. The CDR3 contains 15 residues. CDR3 in amino acids: CASSLGVSGANVLTF. The CDR3 coding sequence is TGCGCCAGCAGCTTAGGGGTGTCTGGGGCCAACGTCCTGACTTTC.